The clone carrying this TCR beta chain was counted many times. Libraries of TCR beta came from iRepertoire HTBI primers plus Arm-PCR of CDR3 regions. TCRdb re-called the multiplex PCR reads with MiXCR, one entry per CDR3 protein. Of 510,000 or so distinct CDR3 sequences listed, 9.5% to 15% are singletons. This specimen comes from a study of regulatory T cells in long-lasting Graves disease. Sample time point: newly diagnosed GD, antithyroid drugs for less than 3 months. Isolated PBMC RNA provided the starting material for the TCR library. These same data were also listed under a study on T cells in Graves' hyperthyroidism and ophthalmopathy.

The sequencing used peripheral blood mononuclear cells (PBMCs), collected at new diagnosis, from a patient treated with antithyroid drugs. This sequence was found in a woman aged 25 to 39 with Graves disease.

Written as DNA, the CDR3 is TGTGCCAGCAGTTTCGGGACAGGGTACACTGAAGCTTTCTTT. It codes for CASSFGTGYTEAFF. The V call is TRBV2, the J call TRBJ1-1, with 9 bases matching TRBD1. The CDR3 contains 14 residues. J gave up 3 bases and V 5 bases, and 4 bases lay outside the gene matches. The V gene's germline CDR1 is SNHLY and CDR2 FYNNEI.